This TCR beta chain was recorded in a study of CD8+CD57+ T cells in acquired aplastic anemia. Study-wide context: Sorting CD4+ and CD8+ cells gave DNA averaging 3.2 ug.

Regarding the study as a whole: Common to patients and controls were twenty-nine CD8+ CDR3 sequences. Between patients and controls, CD8+ Simpson's diversity did not vary significantly.

This clonotype was seen at least ten times. Antigen unknown. Using genomic DNA as the template, TCR beta VDJ and CDR3 profiling was carried out. TCRdb recomputed calls from the reads with MiXCR, one row per CDR3 protein. The sample shows about 130,000 distinct CDR3 sequences, around 50% of them seen only once. The TCR originated in a human donor in good health, serving as a control. Source material: sorted CD4+, CD8+, or CD8+CD57+ T cells (not recorded which) from PBMCs.

CDR3 loop: CASSRDNSGNTIYF. In DNA form, the CDR3 reads TGTGCCAGCAGTCGGGACAACTCTGGAAACACCATATATTTT. The genes are TRBV6-5 and TRBJ1-3; a weak D match, TRBD1 (6 bases). The CDR3 is 14 residues long. The germline V and J ends were trimmed by 5 bases and 0 bases, with 8 bases remaining between them. Germline CDR1 and CDR2: MNHEY and SVGAGI.